These 21 T cell receptor beta chains came from one sample sequenced in a study of read filtering for tumor transcriptome and immune sequencing. From about 400 ng of RNA, a library with molecular barcoded alpha/delta and beta/gamma adaptors was made. Using its own MiXCR run on the reads, TCRdb lists one record per CDR3 protein. The table lists about 35,000 distinct CDR3 sequences, more than 13% of them singletons. The sample was a population of CD138-negative cells sorted from bone marrow. The receptors come from a donor over 35 with multiple myeloma.

Ten or more counts support this clonotype. This sequence joins TRBV7-2 and TRBJ2-3, with 7 bases matching TRBD2. Germline CDR1 is SGHTA and CDR2 is FQGNSA. Losses at the gene ends were 8 bases for V and 0 bases for J; bases not matched to a gene: 8. The length of the CDR3 is 15 residues. DNA of the CDR3: TGTGCCAGCTCGATTTTGGGGGGGAGCACAGATACGCAGTATTTT. It encodes CASSILGGSTDTQYF.

The CDR3 nucleotides read TGTGCCACCACCGATAGCGGGAGGACTGACTACAATGAGCAGTTCTTC. Residues: CATTDSGRTDYNEQFF. This chain links TRBV24-1 with TRBJ2-1; 10 bases agree with TRBD2. The J segment lost 3 bases and the V segment lost 8 bases, leaving 9 bases of the junction unmatched. From germline, CDR1 is KGHDR and CDR2 SFDVKD. CDR3 size: 16 residues.

On this clonotype itself: Given a much more abundant clone one base away, this may be a read error. This CDR3 is missing its conserved last phenylalanine or tryptophan, likely due to a read error. The chain is built from TRBV2 and TRBJ1-2, with unresolved D. CDR3 length equals 15 residues. Germline values: CDR1 SNHLY, CDR2 FYNNEI. V lost 1 base and J lost 4, with 13 bases in between. The chain's CDR3 is CASSEVNWQSYGYTI. DNA of the CDR3: TGTGCCAGCAGTGAAGTCAATTGGCAGAGCTATGGCTACACCATC.

This clonotype was detected ten times or more. The rearrangement joins TRBV28 to TRBJ1-1, with D perhaps TRBD1 (6 bases). Germline values: CDR1 MDHEN, CDR2 SYDVKM. Trimming left V 5 bases short and J 8 bases short, with 12 bases between. There are 12 residues in the CDR3. CDR3 loop: CASSPVDREAFF. CDR3 nucleotides: TGTGCCAGCAGTCCGGTCGACAGGGAAGCTTTCTTT.

Worth noting for this clonotype: A far larger clone lies a single base away; this is likely a read error. The rearrangement links TRBV7-8 to TRBJ2-1; 8 nucleotides agree with TRBD2. The CDR3 loop spans 16 amino acids. CDR1 is SGHVS, CDR2 FQNEAQ, per germline. J was trimmed by 2 bases and V by 5 bases; bases with no gene match: 8. CDR3 amino acids: CASSTSGGGTYNEQFF. DNA of the CDR3: TGTGCCAGCAGCACGAGCGGGGGAGGAACCTACAATGAGCAGTTCTTC.

This clonotype was detected many times. The rearrangement uses TRBV28 and TRBJ1-2; no clear D gene. CDR3 length equals 11 residues. Germline V gene sequence: CDR1 MDHEN, CDR2 SYDVKM. Trimming removed 3 bases from V and 3 bases from J, with 2 bases in between. CDR3 DNA sequence: TGTGCCAGCAGTTTCTACTATGGCTACACCTTC. This gives the protein CASSFYYGYTF.

This chain links TRBV25-1 with TRBJ2-1, with 11 bases lining up with TRBD1. This CDR3 comprises 14 residues. Per the germline V gene, CDR1 is MGHDK and CDR2 is SYGVNS. V dropped 6 bases and J dropped 2; count of bases not matched to a gene: 0. CDR3 bases: TGTGCCAGCAGGGGACAGGGGGCCTACAATGAGCAGTTCTTC. Translated: CASRGQGAYNEQFF.

This clonotype was seen at least ten times. The CDR3 protein is CASSQSAARGGTDTQYF. CDR3 bases: TGCGCCAGCAGTCAATCGGCGGCCAGGGGAGGAACAGATACGCAGTATTTT. J is TRBJ2-3 and V is TRBV23-1; D may match TRBD1 or TRBD2 (6 bases each). TRBV23-1 is given ORF status, its function remaining uncertain. The V and J ends lost 0 bases and 3 bases respectively, with 16 bases between them. The CDR3 extends over 17 amino acids.

This clonotype was detected many times. The CDR3: CSATVFSGRPSYEQYF. The CDR3 DNA is TGCAGTGCCACGGTGTTTAGCGGGAGGCCCTCCTACGAGCAGTACTTC. V usage is TRBV20-1 and J usage is TRBJ2-7; 10 positions match TRBD2. The germline gives CDR1 DFQATT, CDR2 SNEGSKA (reference sequence). V lost 6 bases, J lost 0 bases, and 11 bases stayed unmatched. The CDR3 totals 16 residues.

This clonotype was observed at least ten times. This chain links TRBV7-9 with TRBJ2-7, with 7 bases identical to TRBD2. CDR1 and CDR2 from the germline V gene are SEHNR and FQNEAQ (reference sequence). The trim removed 7 bases at V and 2 bases at J, leaving 11 bases unmatched. The CDR3 totals 15 residues. The CDR3 is CASTKSGAPTYEQYF. The CDR3 region has the DNA TGTGCCAGCACCAAGAGCGGGGCACCGACCTACGAGCAGTACTTC.

At least ten counts were recorded for this clonotype. The gene calls are TRBV10-3 and TRBJ1-2; 9 positions match TRBD1. The CDR3 is 12 residues long. Trimming at V came to 9 bases and at J to 5 bases, leaving 4 bases not matched to a gene. Germline-derived CDR1 and CDR2 are ENHRY and SYGVKD. The DNA for the CDR3 is TGTGCCATTCAACAGGGGGCGTATGGCTACACCTTC. Protein: CAIQQGAYGYTF.

This clonotype was recorded at least ten times. The chain is built from TRBV5-1 and TRBJ2-1; 9 bases map to TRBD2. The CDR3 is made up of 15 amino acids. Germline CDR1 is SGHRS and CDR2 is YFSETQ. Unmatched junction bases numbered 3, after V lost 0 bases and J lost 5 bases. The CDR3 nucleotides are TGCGCCAGCAGCTTGGTAGCGGGAGTTAACAATGAGCAGTTCTTC. It specifies CASSLVAGVNNEQFF.

This clonotype was detected ten times or more. J is TRBJ2-7 and V is TRBV3-1; tentatively, D is TRBD2 (6 bases). Between the trimmed V and J ends, which lost 5 bases and 12 bases, there was a span of 14 bases. Germline values: CDR1 LGHDT, CDR2 YNNKEL (reference sequence). This CDR3 spans 11 amino acids. DNA of the CDR3: TGTGCCAGCAGCGGGGCGGGAAGGCCGTACTTC. The encoded protein is CASSGAGRPYF.

This clonotype was recorded many times. The V gene is TRBV5-1, the J gene TRBJ1-1, with D perhaps TRBD1 (5 bases). Trimming cost V 0 bases and J 1 base, with 10 bases left between them. The CDR3 has 15 amino acids. Germline CDR1 reads SGHRS; CDR2 reads YFSETQ. CDR3 sequence reads: CASSLVSGKNTEAFF. As DNA, the CDR3 is TGCGCCAGCAGCTTGGTGTCAGGGAAGAACACTGAAGCTTTCTTT.

The chain recombines TRBV2 with TRBJ2-7; D is uncertain. The germline CDR1 and CDR2 sequences are SNHLY and FYNNEI. This CDR3 spans 13 amino acids. V was trimmed by 6 bases and J by 2 bases, leaving 11 bases between them. CDR3: CASRGLGAYEQYF. The CDR3 DNA is TGTGCCAGCAGAGGTCTTGGGGCCTACGAGCAGTACTTC.

This clonotype was found many times. This chain uses TRBV28 with TRBJ1-5; D is unclear. V gave up 8 bases and J gave up 2 bases, with 22 bases separating them. Germline CDR1 is MDHEN and CDR2 is SYDVKM. There are 17 residues in the CDR3. The CDR3 coding sequence is TGTGCCAGCCTCGGAGCTATGGGAACCAGTGGCAATCAGCCCCAGCATTTT. Translated: CASLGAMGTSGNQPQHF.

This clonotype was recorded at least ten times. The V call is TRBV19, the J call TRBJ1-6; perhaps TRBD1 as D (5 bases). Trimming cost V 6 bases and J 5 bases, with 11 bases left between them. The CDR3 covers 14 residues. CDR1 and CDR2 from the germline V gene are LNHDA and SQIVND (reference sequence). In DNA, the CDR3 is TGTGCCAGTAGCGTAGTGGGACATAATTCACCCCTCCACTTT. The encoded protein is CASSVVGHNSPLHF.

This clonotype was detected a few times. This may be a read error, as it is one base from a much larger clone. The chain recombines TRBV2 with TRBJ2-2; D call uncertain. The CDR3 has 12 residues. Per the germline V gene, CDR1 is SNHLY and CDR2 is FYNNEI. The DNA for the CDR3 is TGTGCCAGCAGGGTACATTTCGAGGAGCCGTTTTTT. Translation: CASRVHFEEPFF. Based on the CDR3 plus reference TRBV2 and TRBJ2-2, the full variable domain is EPEVTQTPSHQVTQMGQEVILRCVPISNHLYFYWYRQILGQKVEFLVSFYNNEISEKSEIFDDQFSVERPDGSNFTLKIRSTKLEDSAMYFCASRVHFEEPFFGEGSRLTVL.

With respect to this clonotype: A much larger clone differs by one base, so this may be a read error. The chain joins TRBV28 to TRBJ2-7, with D maybe TRBD2 (6 bases). This CDR3 is built from 13 residues. Germline-derived CDR1 and CDR2 are MDHEN and SYDVKM. CDR3 residues: CASRPPEGREQHF. CDR3 nucleotide sequence: TGTGCCAGCAGGCCACCGGAGGGGCGCGAGCAGCACTTC.

This clonotype was seen repeatedly, ten times or more. The V and J genes are TRBV24-1 and TRBJ2-3; the D gene is possibly TRBD1 (5 bases). Trimming stripped 5 bases from V and 4 bases from J, with 12 bases between. The germline CDR1 and CDR2 sequences are KGHDR and SFDVKD. The CDR3 loop spans 14 amino acids. The CDR3, as DNA: TGTGCCACCAGTGTTGGCAGGGTGGCAGATACGCAGTATTTT. It specifies CATSVGRVADTQYF.

With regard to this clonotype: At one end the junction does not follow the germline gene, possibly because of a read error. The V and J genes are TRBV2 and TRBJ2-3; 10 nucleotides line up with TRBD1. This CDR3 has 15 amino acids. Germline V gives CDR1 SNHLY, CDR2 FYNNEI. CDR3 in amino acids: CASSEGTGATGTQYF. The CDR3 coding sequence is TGTGCCAGCAGTGAGGGGACAGGGGCGACAGGTACGCAGTATTTT.